This entry lists 31 T cell receptor beta chains sequenced from one sample in a study of T cell responses to AZD1222 COVID-19 vaccine. Clones were sequenced by immunoSEQ multiplex PCR, and TCRdb holds only the in-frame ones, with some missing. The top ten clones hold less than 3.5% of a sample with just under 100,000 clones, approximately 91% of them seen once. Sequenced material: peripheral blood, taken on day 0 of AZD1222 vaccination. The receptors come from an adult in good health.

The rearrangement links TRBV10-1 to TRBJ2-2, with D perhaps TRBD2 (7 bases). Germline CDR1 reads WNHNN; CDR2 reads SYGVQD (reference sequence). This CDR3 spans 14 amino acids. V shed 8 bases and J shed 3 bases, with 13 bases lying between them. This chain's CDR3 is CASGWGGDTGELFF. The CDR3, as DNA: TGCGCCAGCGGTTGGGGGGGCGACACCGGGGAGCTGTTTTTT.

This clone showed up just once. V usage is TRBV5-4 and J usage is TRBJ1-3; D is perhaps TRBD1 (6 bases). Trimming removed 2 bases from V and 0 bases from J, with 12 bases in between. CDR3 length equals 16 residues. In germline, CDR1 is SGHNT, CDR2 YYREEE (reference sequence). CDR3 nucleotide sequence: TGTGCCAGCAGCTTCAACCGGGACAACTCTGGAAACACCATATATTTT. It encodes CASSFNRDNSGNTIYF.

In its sample, this clone was seen a few times. The V and J genes are TRBV6-5 and TRBJ1-6; D is unresolved. The V and J ends lost 6 bases and 10 bases respectively, with 10 bases between them. The CDR3 length is 12 residues. Germline assignment: CDR1 MNHEY and CDR2 SVGAGI. CDR3 DNA: TGTGCCAGCAGCAGAGGGATATCACCCCTCCACTTT. It translates to CASSRGISPLHF.

The rearrangement links TRBV11-3 to TRBJ2-3; D is unclear. CDR3 size: 12 residues. Between the trimmed V and J ends, which lost 4 bases and 6 bases, there was a span of 8 bases. CDR1 is SGHNT and CDR2 is YENEEA in the germline V gene. The CDR3 spells CASSSQSDTQYF. The CDR3 DNA sequence: TGTGCCAGCAGCTCCCAATCTGATACGCAGTATTTT.

This chain links TRBV12-3 or TRBV12-4 with TRBJ1-2; D not certain. The CDR3 is made up of 11 amino acids. Trimming took off 2 bases at V and 13 bases at J, with 11 bases between the two ends. CDR3 DNA: TGTGCCAGCAGTTTATCCCCCAGCCCCACCTTC. This codes for CASSLSPSPTF.

The genes are TRBV6-1 and TRBJ2-4; D call uncertain. Trimming removed 3 bases at V and 0 bases at J, with 9 bases between. The CDR3 contains 15 residues. Germline values: CDR1 MNHNS, CDR2 SASEGT. CDR3 coding DNA: TGTGCCAGCAGTGACGAGCCACTAGCCAAAAACATTCAGTACTTC. It is translated as CASSDEPLAKNIQYF.

The rearrangement links TRBV2 to TRBJ2-7, with 8 bases fitting TRBD1. The CDR3 sequence is 15 residues long. With 6 bases clipped from V and 2 bases from J, the junction kept 9 bases outside the gene matches. Germline V CDR1 and CDR2: SNHLY, FYNNEI. The CDR3 here is CASRGQDRVAYEQYF. The CDR3 DNA reads as TGTGCCAGCAGAGGACAGGACAGGGTCGCCTACGAGCAGTACTTC. The full variable domain, rest sourced from reference TRBV2 and TRBJ2-7, is EPEVTQTPSHQVTQMGQEVILRCVPISNHLYFYWYRQILGQKVEFLVSFYNNEISEKSEIFDDQFSVERPDGSNFTLKIRSTKLEDSAMYFCASRGQDRVAYEQYFGPGTRLTVT.

The chain links TRBV5-4 to TRBJ2-5, with D hard to call. CDR1 is SGHNT and CDR2 is YYREEE in the germline V gene (reference sequence). The CDR3 sequence is 15 residues long. Between the trimmed V and J ends, which lost 0 bases and 3 bases, there was a span of 12 bases. The CDR3 reads CASSLDPNRKETQYF. The CDR3 coding sequence is TGTGCCAGCAGCTTGGATCCTAATCGCAAAGAGACCCAGTACTTC. The full variable domain, rest sourced from reference TRBV5-4 and TRBJ2-5, is ETGVTQSPTHLIKTRGQQVTLRCSSQSGHNTVSWYQQALGQGPQFIFQYYREEENGRGNFPPRFSGLQFPNYSSELNVNALELDDSALYLCASSLDPNRKETQYFGPGTRLLVL.

The chain has TRBV18 and TRBJ2-3; D gene unclear. The length of the CDR3 is 15 residues. Germline CDR1 and CDR2: KGHSH and LQKENI. The V end lost 2 bases, the J end lost 3 bases, and 12 bases lay between the germline ends. Here the CDR3 reads CASSPDKGWTDTQYF. CDR3 nucleotide sequence: TGTGCCAGCTCACCAGATAAAGGGTGGACAGATACGCAGTATTTT.

This clone was seen only once. A junction end diverges from the germline sequence, so it may reflect a read error. The chain recombines TRBV6-5 with TRBJ1-2, with D uncertain. The germline gives CDR1 MNHEY, CDR2 SVGAGI. This CDR3 contains 11 residues. The CDR3 DNA follows: TGTGCCAGCAGTACCGGCAGGCACTCGGCCTTC. Protein product: CASSTGRHSAF.

V is TRBV7-8 and J is TRBJ1-2, with D hard to call. Looked up from germline, CDR1 is SGHVS and CDR2 is FQNEAQ. This CDR3 is 14 amino acids long. The V and J ends lost 0 bases and 4 bases respectively, with 9 bases between them. This CDR3 is CASSLAGYGYGYTF. The CDR3 bases are TGTGCCAGCAGCTTAGCTGGATACGGCTATGGCTACACCTTC. The variable domain in full, with the rest retrieved from reference TRBV7-8 and TRBJ1-2, is GAGVSQSPRYKVAKRGQDVALRCDPISGHVSLFWYQQALGQGPEFLTYFQNEAQLDKSGLPSDRFFAERPEGSVSTLKIQRTQQEDSAVYLCASSLAGYGYGYTFGSGTRLTVV.

The chain joins TRBV4-2 to TRBJ1-4, with D possibly matching TRBD1 (6 bases). This CDR3 comprises 15 residues. Trimming cost V 2 bases and J 7 bases, with 14 bases left between them. CDR1 is LGHNA, CDR2 YNFKEQ, per germline. CDR3 sequence: CASSQSWTAGEKLFF. CDR3 bases: TGTGCCAGCAGCCAATCCTGGACAGCCGGTGAAAAACTGTTTTTT.

The chain uses TRBV15 and TRBJ1-2, with D maybe TRBD1 (5 bases). CDR1 and CDR2 from the germline V gene are LNHNV and YYDKDF (reference sequence). The V end lost 4 bases, the J end lost 4 bases, and 10 bases lay between the germline ends. This CDR3 contains 13 residues. The CDR3 nucleotides are TGTGCCACCAGCAATCAGGGCCTCTATGGCTACACCTTC. This codes for CATSNQGLYGYTF.

The chain carries TRBV19 and TRBJ1-1; D not resolved. The CDR3 spans 14 residues. V lost 3 bases and J lost 5, with 13 bases in between. In germline, CDR1 is LNHDA, CDR2 SQIVND (reference sequence). The CDR3 region is CASSISWRKTEAFF. The CDR3 DNA reads as TGTGCCAGTAGTATCAGTTGGAGAAAAACTGAAGCTTTCTTT. The full variable domain, with the rest looked up from reference TRBV19 and TRBJ1-1, is DGGITQSPKYLFRKEGQNVTLSCEQNLNHDAMYWYRQDPGQGLRLIYYSQIVNDFQKGDIAEGYSVSREKKESFPLTVTSAQKNPTAFYLCASSISWRKTEAFFGQGTRLTVV.

This rearrangement joins TRBV11-3 to TRBJ1-1; no clear D gene. Trimming removed 4 bases at V and 10 bases at J, with 16 bases between. Germline lookup yields CDR1 SGHNT and CDR2 YENEEA. This CDR3 is 13 amino acids long. CDR3 region: CASSSGFPRAAFF. The CDR3 DNA follows: TGTGCCAGCAGCTCGGGTTTTCCTCGAGCAGCTTTCTTT.

V is TRBV28 and J is TRBJ1-4; 9 bases fit TRBD1. Germline V gene sequence: CDR1 MDHEN, CDR2 SYDVKM. CDR3 size: 15 residues. V lost 2 bases to trimming and J lost 6 bases; unmatched junction nucleotides: 4. As DNA, the CDR3 is TGTGCCAGCAGTTTAGCGGGACAGGGTGATGAAAAACTGTTTTTT. Translated, it gives CASSLAGQGDEKLFF.

The chain joins TRBV7-3 to TRBJ2-5, with a weak D call TRBD1 (6 bases). CDR3 size: 15 residues. Germline assignment: CDR1 SGHTA and CDR2 FQGTGA. V lost 3 bases to trimming and J lost 1 base, with 12 bases between them. The CDR3 is CASSFGGGLQETQYF. CDR3 sequence (DNA): TGTGCCAGCAGCTTCGGTGGGGGCCTCCAAGAGACCCAGTACTTC.

This clone was counted once. V usage is TRBV4-1 and J usage is TRBJ2-3, with 12 bases identical to TRBD1. CDR1 and CDR2 (germline): MGHRA, YSYEKL. The CDR3 covers 16 residues. Trimming took 5 bases from V and 1 from J; bases not matched to a gene: 4. The CDR3 DNA reads TGCGCCAGCAGCAGGGGACAGGGGGCTGGCACAGATACGCAGTATTTT. As protein: CASSRGQGAGTDTQYF.

The V call is TRBV20-1, the J call TRBJ2-5; D gene ambiguous. Germline V gene data show CDR1 as DFQATT and CDR2 as SNEGSKA (reference sequence). Trimming cost V 7 bases and J 2 bases, with 8 bases left between them. The CDR3 runs to 11 residues. The CDR3 region has the DNA TGCAGTGGGCAGTTACAAGAGACCCAGTACTTC. Amino acid sequence: CSGQLQETQYF.

The DNA for the CDR3 is TGTGCCACCAGGACTAGCGGGGGGGCCGGTTACTTC. It translates to CATRTSGGAGYF. This sequence joins TRBV28 and TRBJ2-5; 15 bases align to TRBD2. The CDR3 runs 12 residues. Germline CDR1 is MDHEN and CDR2 is SYDVKM. The trim removed 10 bases at V and 14 bases at J, leaving 8 bases unmatched.

The chain has TRBV19 and TRBJ2-7; D ambiguous. The CDR3 sequence is 14 residues long. CDR1 LNHDA and CDR2 SQIVND come from the germline V gene (reference sequence). Between the trimmed V and J ends, which lost 2 bases and 3 bases, there was a span of 11 bases. The CDR3 DNA reads TGTGCCAGTAGTATATCGGGCACGGACTACGAGCAGTACTTC. Translating gives CASSISGTDYEQYF.

This chain joins TRBV5-1 and TRBJ1-4; a weak D match, TRBD1 (6 bases). The CDR3 sequence is 14 residues long. The germline gives CDR1 SGHRS, CDR2 YFSETQ. Trimming removed 2 bases from V and 7 bases from J, with 12 bases in between. The CDR3 sequence is CASSFGGMGEKLFF. The CDR3, as DNA: TGCGCCAGCAGCTTCGGGGGCATGGGTGAAAAACTGTTTTTT.

The V and J genes are TRBV18 and TRBJ1-1; no definite D call. The V gene's germline CDR1 is KGHSH and CDR2 LQKENI. The CDR3 sequence is 11 residues long. V was pared by 4 bases and J by 5 bases, with 5 bases between. The CDR3 coding sequence is TGTGCCAGCTCACATGCAACTGAAGCTTTCTTT. This sequence encodes CASSHATEAFF.

This chain links TRBV7-9 with TRBJ1-1; 10 bases agree with TRBD1. The CDR3 sequence is 16 residues long. Germline lookup yields CDR1 SEHNR and CDR2 FQNEAQ (reference sequence). V was pared by 3 bases and J by 3 bases, with 7 bases of the junction left unmatched. CDR3 in DNA: TGTGCCAGCAGCTTGGGGCCGACAGGGGGCGACACTGAAGCTTTCTTT. This translates into CASSLGPTGGDTEAFF.

This clone was seen a few times. This rearrangement joins TRBV30 to TRBJ1-5; weak D call: TRBD1 (6 bases). CDR1 and CDR2 (germline): GTSNPN, SVGIG (reference sequence). V lost 2 bases and J lost 0, with 14 bases in between. The CDR3 spans 16 residues. The CDR3 here is CAWSWGGGNSNQPQHF. The CDR3 bases are TGTGCCTGGAGTTGGGGTGGGGGCAATAGCAATCAGCCCCAGCATTTT.

The chain links TRBV4-1 to TRBJ1-4; no definite D call. The germline V and J ends were trimmed by 0 bases and 7 bases, with 15 bases remaining between them. Germline V CDR1 and CDR2: MGHRA, YSYEKL. The CDR3 runs 16 residues. This chain's CDR3 is CASSQDPPGLGEKLFF. DNA for the CDR3: TGCGCCAGCAGCCAAGATCCCCCGGGATTAGGTGAAAAACTGTTTTTT.

CDR3: CASSPGHIISYEQYF. The DNA of the CDR3 is TGTGCCAGTAGTCCGGGACACATAATATCCTACGAGCAGTACTTC. The chain is built from TRBV19 and TRBJ2-7; a weak D match, TRBD1 (6 bases). V was pared by 5 bases and J by 1 base, with 15 bases between. The germline V gene has CDR1 LNHDA and CDR2 SQIVND (reference sequence). This CDR3 spans 15 amino acids.

The rearrangement uses TRBV20-1 and TRBJ2-3; D possibly corresponds to TRBD2 (6 bases). The germline V and J ends were trimmed by 6 bases and 12 bases, with 16 bases remaining between them. CDR1 and CDR2 (germline): DFQATT, SNEGSKA (reference sequence). This CDR3 has 11 amino acids. The chain's CDR3 is CSARGGDLQYF. The CDR3 DNA reads as TGCAGTGCAAGGGGAGGCGACTTACAGTATTTT.

This clone was observed a few times. The chain is built from TRBV4-3 and TRBJ2-3, with TRBD1 as a possible D gene (6 bases). The germline V gene encodes CDR1 LGHNA and CDR2 YSLEER. V lost 2 bases, J lost 0 bases, and 15 bases lay in between. The CDR3 sequence is 17 residues long. The CDR3 sequence: CASSQYRDSPSTDTQYF. The DNA of the CDR3 is TGCGCCAGCAGCCAATACAGGGATTCGCCTAGCACAGATACGCAGTATTTT.

This clone has a single count. This sequence joins TRBV6-5 and TRBJ2-2, with D uncertain. The V end lost 4 bases, the J end lost 4 bases, and 13 bases lay between the germline ends. CDR3 length: 15 amino acids. Germline CDR1 MNHEY, CDR2 SVGAGI. CDR3 nucleotide sequence: TGTGCCAGCAGTTTTTCACTCCCTAGCACCGGGGAGCTGTTTTTT. Encoded protein: CASSFSLPSTGELFF.

The gene calls are TRBV25-1 and TRBJ1-4; possibly TRBD1 for D (5 bases). The V gene lost 3 bases and the J gene lost 0 bases, with 14 bases spanning the gap. Germline loops: CDR1 MGHDK, CDR2 SYGVNS. There are 17 residues in the CDR3. The CDR3 coding sequence is TGTGCCAGCAGTGAGGGACTTAAGTTAACAACTAATGAAAAACTGTTTTTT. It yields the protein CASSEGLKLTTNEKLFF.